The 27 T cell receptor beta chains given below trace back to one sample, sequenced in a study of patients and donors after allogeneic stem cell transplantation. TCRdb reanalysed the RT-PCR reads using MiXCR and keeps one entry per CDR3 protein. The sample has 150,000 to 250,000 distinct CDR3 sequences, around 41% seen once. Sequences were obtained from blood, either unsorted or a sorted T cell fraction (not recorded which). The receptors were sampled from a human donor who was either an allogeneic HSCT recipient or a stem cell or donor lymphocyte infusion donor (not recorded which). It is not recorded whose cells these are; they may come from a transplant donor.

The rearrangement uses TRBV4-3 and TRBJ2-1; TRBD2 aligns across 7 bases. V was clipped by 5 bases and J by 2 bases; unmatched bases: 6. Per the germline V gene, CDR1 is LGHNA and CDR2 is YSLEER. This CDR3 spans 15 amino acids. The CDR3 spells CASSEGTIPYNEQFF. The CDR3 nucleotides are TGCGCCAGCAGCGAAGGGACTATCCCCTACAATGAGCAGTTCTTC.

This clonotype was found a few times. The V and J genes are TRBV3-1 and TRBJ1-2, with D perhaps matching TRBD1 (5 bases). V dropped 3 bases and J dropped 8 bases, with 13 bases sitting between them. The CDR3 runs 13 residues. Germline CDR1 reads LGHDT; CDR2 reads YNNKEL (reference sequence). In nucleotides, the CDR3 is TGTGCCAGCAGCCACAGGGTAGGGGACGGCTACACCTTC. This codes for CASSHRVGDGYTF.

This sequence joins TRBV12-3 or TRBV12-4 and TRBJ2-7; the D gene is possibly TRBD1 (6 bases). V was cut by 5 bases and J by 2 bases, with 10 bases left in between. This CDR3 has 13 residues. Here the CDR3 DNA reads TGTGCCAGCAGTCGCAGGACAGCCTACGAGCAGTACTTC. Protein product: CASSRRTAYEQYF.

The V and J genes are TRBV12-3 or TRBV12-4 and TRBJ2-3; 8 positions agree with TRBD1. CDR3 length: 15 residues. V trimming: 6 bases; J trimming: 4 bases; junction bases outside the gene matches: 9. For the CDR3, the DNA is TGTGCCAGCAGCCCACAGGGGGTTGGCGCAGATACGCAGTATTTT. This translates into CASSPQGVGADTQYF.

This clonotype was seen a handful of times. This CDR3 is CSARDPVGLALYYEQYF. The CDR3 DNA reads as TGCAGTGCTAGAGATCCCGTGGGACTAGCGCTATACTACGAGCAGTACTTC. This rearrangement joins TRBV20-1 to TRBJ2-7; 10 bases align to TRBD2. Germline V lookup: CDR1 DFQATT, CDR2 SNEGSKA (reference sequence). The V and J ends lost 0 bases and 3 bases, in that order; junction bases with no gene match: 11. This CDR3 is built from 17 residues.

The V call is TRBV20-1, the J call TRBJ2-7; D is possibly TRBD1 or TRBD2 (5 bases each). This CDR3 spans 15 amino acids. Germline CDR1 DFQATT, CDR2 SNEGSKA (reference sequence). V was shortened by 0 bases and J by 3 bases, with 15 bases between the two germline ends. The DNA of the CDR3 is TGCAGTGCTAGAGATATAACGAGGGGAGACTACGAGCAGTACTTC. Translating it yields CSARDITRGDYEQYF.

There are many counts of this clonotype. The J gene is TRBJ1-2, the V gene TRBV12-3 or TRBV12-4, with D unresolved. The CDR3 loop spans 11 amino acids. Trimming took off 2 bases at V and 7 bases at J, with 5 bases between the two ends. The CDR3 here is CASSLSGGYTF. CDR3 nucleotide sequence: TGTGCCAGCAGTTTATCGGGTGGCTACACCTTC.

The chain couples TRBV27 to TRBJ1-5; D ambiguous. Between the trimmed V and J ends, which lost 2 bases and 3 bases, there was a span of 8 bases. The length of the CDR3 is 14 residues. Germline V gene lookup returns CDR1 MNHEY and CDR2 SMNVEV (reference sequence). This chain's CDR3 is CASSLRGHNQPQHF. DNA of the CDR3: TGTGCCAGCAGTTTACGAGGGCACAATCAGCCCCAGCATTTT.

This clonotype occurred a few times. The chain employs TRBV15 and TRBJ1-1; D is uncertain. The CDR3 sequence is 14 residues long. Germline values: CDR1 LNHNV, CDR2 YYDKDF (reference sequence). Trimming removed 4 bases at V and 2 bases at J, with 11 bases between. In nucleotides, the CDR3 is TGTGCCACCAGCAATGGAGACCTAAACACTGAAGCTTTCTTT. Amino acids: CATSNGDLNTEAFF. Supplemented by reference TRBV15 and TRBJ1-1, the full variable domain reads DAMVIQNPRYQVTQFGKPVTLSCSQTLNHNVMYWYQQKSSQAPKLLFHYYDKDFNNEADTPDNFQSRRPNTSFCFLDIRSPGLGDTAMYLCATSNGDLNTEAFFGQGTRLTVV.

CDR3 sequence (DNA): TGTGCCAGCAGAGAATCCCGGGACAGCTCCTACAATGAGCAGTTCTTC. This sequence encodes CASRESRDSSYNEQFF. This rearrangement joins TRBV12-3 or TRBV12-4 to TRBJ2-1, with 7 bases matching TRBD1. With V trimmed by 6 bases and J by 0 bases, 8 bases remained unmatched. CDR3 size: 16 residues.

The chain uses TRBV3-1 and TRBJ1-4; the D gene is possibly TRBD1 (6 bases). V was trimmed by 0 bases and J by 7 bases, leaving 18 bases between them. The CDR3 is 17 amino acids. In germline, CDR1 is LGHDT, CDR2 YNNKEL (reference sequence). The DNA of the CDR3 is TGTGCCAGCAGCCAAGAAATCGGGGGCGTGAGTAGTGAAAAACTGTTTTTT. Its protein is CASSQEIGGVSSEKLFF.

This clonotype was seen more than once but under ten times. V usage is TRBV21-1 and J usage is TRBJ1-3; the DNA was not compared with TRBD1, the D call given in the table. TRBV21-1 represents a pseudogene. CDR3 length equals 17 residues. CDR3 nucleotides: TGTGCCAGCAGCGACCGGGACAGGGGGACTGGTGGAAACACCATATATTTT. As protein: CASSDRDRGTGGNTIYF.

The chain carries TRBV10-3 and TRBJ2-7; no reliable D call. This CDR3 contains 15 residues. Germline V gives CDR1 ENHRY, CDR2 SYGVKD. V was pared by 3 bases and J by 4 bases, with 16 bases between. CDR3 loop: CAISEIGTRQYEQYF. Here the CDR3 DNA reads TGTGCCATCAGTGAAATCGGCACTCGTCAATACGAGCAGTACTTC.

CDR3 nucleotides: TGTGCCAGCAGCGTAGAGGCCCGAAGCGGTGGCTACACCTTC. The encoded protein is CASSVEARSGGYTF. The gene calls are TRBV9 and TRBJ1-2; D call uncertain. CDR1 and CDR2 (germline): SGDLS, YYNGEE. Trimming removed 0 bases at V and 7 bases at J, with 13 bases between. The CDR3 has 14 residues. Using reference TRBV9 and TRBJ1-2 for the parts outside the CDR3, the full variable domain is DSGVTQTPKHLITATGQRVTLRCSPRSGDLSVYWYQQSLDQGLQFLIQYYNGEERAKGNILERFSAQQFPDLHSELNLSSLELGDSALYFCASSVEARSGGYTFGSGTRLTVV.

The chain uses TRBV4-3 and TRBJ2-7; possibly TRBD1 or TRBD2 for D (6 bases each). Trimming stripped 0 bases from V and 2 bases from J, with 11 bases between. Germline V lookup: CDR1 LGHNA, CDR2 YSLEER. The CDR3 loop spans 15 amino acids. The CDR3 region is CASSQERDIPYEQYF. The CDR3 nucleotides are TGCGCCAGCAGCCAAGAGCGGGACATACCCTACGAGCAGTACTTC.

This clonotype was counted only a few times. The chain carries TRBV20-1 and TRBJ1-1; D may be TRBD1 (6 bases). Per germline, CDR1 DFQATT and CDR2 SNEGSKA (reference sequence). Trimming shortened V by 4 bases and J by 5 bases, and 17 bases separated the two germline ends. CDR3 length: 14 amino acids. The CDR3 loop is CSAKNRVLVTEAFF. For the CDR3, the DNA is TGCAGTGCTAAGAACAGGGTCTTAGTAACTGAAGCTTTCTTT.

This clonotype was seen more than once but under ten times. The V call is TRBV5-5, the J call TRBJ2-1, with D perhaps matching TRBD2 (6 bases). The V end was cut by 7 bases, the J end by 6 bases, with 11 bases between. The CDR3 totals 12 residues. CDR1 and CDR2 from the germline V gene are SGHKS and YYEKEE (reference sequence). This chain's CDR3 is CASVGGSNEQFF. As DNA, the CDR3 is TGTGCCAGCGTAGGAGGGTCCAATGAGCAGTTCTTC.

The DNA for the CDR3 is TGTGCCAGCAGTTTACGGTCGGGCACTGAAGCTTTCTTT. It codes for CASSLRSGTEAFF. The chain has TRBV12-3 or TRBV12-4 and TRBJ1-1; D gene ambiguous. The V end was cut by 2 bases, the J end by 4 bases, with 8 bases between. The length of the CDR3 is 13 residues.

The J gene is TRBJ2-5, the V gene TRBV11-2; 7 bases are shared with TRBD1. Trimming removed 4 bases from V and 2 bases from J; junction bases left unmatched: 13. Germline V lookup: CDR1 SGHAT, CDR2 FQNNGV. The CDR3 sequence is 17 residues long. The CDR3 DNA reads TGTGCCAGCAGCTCTAATGATACCTGGACAGGACAAGAGACCCAGTACTTC. It translates to CASSSNDTWTGQETQYF.

The V call is TRBV20-1, the J call TRBJ1-1; D unresolved. The CDR3 is 11 residues long. Trimming left V 4 bases short and J 6 bases short, with 9 bases between. Germline-derived CDR1 and CDR2 are DFQATT and SNEGSKA (reference sequence). The CDR3 DNA reads TGCAGTGCTAACTGGGAGCCTGAAGCTTTCTTT. Translated, it gives CSANWEPEAFF.

The J gene is TRBJ2-5, the V gene TRBV7-9; a weak D match, TRBD1 (5 bases). CDR3 length equals 18 residues. V lost 4 bases, J lost 0 bases, and 21 bases lay in between. Germline V CDR1 and CDR2: SEHNR, FQNEAQ (reference sequence). CDR3 DNA: TGTGCCAGCAGCTACAACCGCTCAGGGATCGAGTACCAAGAGACCCAGTACTTC. Translated: CASSYNRSGIEYQETQYF.

The V and J genes are TRBV5-1 and TRBJ2-3; D is possibly TRBD1 (5 bases). Germline V gene sequence: CDR1 SGHRS, CDR2 YFSETQ. CDR3 length: 15 residues. Trimming took off 2 bases at V and 6 bases at J, with 16 bases between the two ends. CDR3 DNA: TGCGCCAGCAGCTTAAGACAGCTTTGGGGCGATACGCAGTATTTT. The encoded protein is CASSLRQLWGDTQYF.

This clonotype has just a few counts. The chain carries TRBV6-5 and TRBJ2-7, with 7 bases fitting TRBD2. The germline gives CDR1 MNHEY, CDR2 SVGAGI. V trimming: 0 bases; J trimming: 4 bases; junction bases outside the gene matches: 6. CDR3 length: 15 amino acids. The CDR3 coding sequence is TGTGCCAGCAGTTACTCACCTCTCGGGAGGTACGAGCAGTACTTC. Translating gives CASSYSPLGRYEQYF.

V is TRBV6-1 and J is TRBJ1-1, with TRBD1 identical over 8 bases. CDR1 and CDR2 from the germline V gene are MNHNS and SASEGT. The J segment lost 3 bases and the V segment lost 6 bases, leaving 9 bases of the junction unmatched. The CDR3 is 15 residues long. The CDR3 DNA follows: TGTGCCAGCAGGGATACAGGGGGTTTTGACACTGAAGCTTTCTTT. Its protein is CASRDTGGFDTEAFF.

J is TRBJ2-5 and V is TRBV12-3 or TRBV12-4; possibly TRBD2 for D (5 bases). The ends were cut back, 4 bases at V and 7 bases at J, with 13 bases in the middle. There are 13 residues in the CDR3. CDR3 coding DNA: TGTGCCAGCAGTTCCGGGCCCAGCGGGACCCAGTACTTC. As protein: CASSSGPSGTQYF.

The chain couples TRBV6-1 to TRBJ2-7; tentatively, D is TRBD1 (5 bases). Germline values: CDR1 MNHNS, CDR2 SASEGT. The V gene lost 4 bases and the J gene lost 4 bases, with 17 bases spanning the gap. The CDR3 runs 15 residues. As DNA, the CDR3 is TGTGCCAGCAGTGGAACAGGTTTGCTCACTTACGAGCAGTACTTC. It specifies CASSGTGLLTYEQYF.

The chain carries TRBV20-1 and TRBJ2-2; 14 positions agree with TRBD2. Germline V lookup: CDR1 DFQATT, CDR2 SNEGSKA (reference sequence). This CDR3 has 14 residues. The CDR3 reads CSGTSGSFSGELFF. CDR3 coding DNA: TGCAGCGGGACTAGCGGGAGTTTCTCCGGGGAGCTGTTTTTT.